What follows are 32 T cell receptor beta chains derived from one specimen sequenced in a study of blood T cell repertoires in COVID-19. Only in-frame clones appear in the TCRdb table, and some are missing; sequencing was by immunoSEQ multiplex PCR. The top ten hold around 2.9% of the sample, which has a few hundred thousand clones, more than 80% seen once. Sequenced: peripheral blood. The receptors derive from a woman aged 25 to 39 with active or convalescent COVID-19.

In regard to this clone: Other DNA sequences in the same sample also yield this CDR3. V gene TRBV29-1 combines with J gene TRBJ1-2, with 11 positions matching TRBD1. CDR1 and CDR2 from the germline V gene are SQVTM and ANQGSEA. After removal of 3 bases from V and 4 bases from J, the junction contained 1 base not matched to a gene. This CDR3 has 13 residues. CDR3 amino acids: CSVDGTGGYGYTF. CDR3 DNA: TGCAGCGTTGATGGGACAGGGGGCTATGGCTACACCTTC.

The chain links TRBV5-1 to TRBJ2-7; 12 bases map to TRBD2. J gave up 9 bases and V 4 bases, and 8 bases lay outside the gene matches. Germline V gene sequence: CDR1 SGHRS, CDR2 YFSETQ. The CDR3 extends over 14 amino acids. The CDR3 sequence: CASSQTSGGTRQYF. In DNA form, the CDR3 reads TGCGCCAGCAGCCAGACTAGCGGGGGCACCCGGCAGTACTTC.

V and J are TRBV6-1 and TRBJ1-5; D unresolved. This CDR3 spans 16 amino acids. V dropped 2 bases and J dropped 0 bases, with 11 bases sitting between them. Germline CDR1 MNHNS, CDR2 SASEGT. The CDR3, as DNA: TGTGCCAGCAGTGAAAAGGCAGGATATAGCAATCAGCCCCAGCATTTT. Its protein is CASSEKAGYSNQPQHF.

This chain connects TRBV7-9 to TRBJ1-1, with 7 positions matching TRBD1. The CDR3 extends over 15 amino acids. CDR1 and CDR2 (germline): SEHNR, FQNEAQ (reference sequence). The ends lost 1 base at V and 4 bases at J; junction bases unmatched: 6. The CDR3 here is CASSLETGISTEAFF. CDR3 nucleotide sequence: TGTGCCAGCAGCTTAGAGACAGGGATTTCCACTGAAGCTTTCTTT.

The chain combines TRBV7-2 with TRBJ2-2; no clear D gene. CDR1 is SGHTA and CDR2 is FQGNSA in the germline V gene. This CDR3 has 13 amino acids. Trimming removed 7 bases at V and 5 bases at J, with 11 bases between. The CDR3 protein is CASTPYGTGELFF. In DNA form, the CDR3 reads TGTGCCAGCACCCCCTACGGGACCGGGGAGCTGTTTTTT.

V gene TRBV7-8 combines with J gene TRBJ2-4; TRBD1 is a possible D gene (5 bases). Trimming took off 4 bases at V and 0 bases at J, with 19 bases between the two ends. This CDR3 is 18 amino acids long. Germline V gene data show CDR1 as SGHVS and CDR2 as FQNEAQ. This chain's CDR3 is CASSSTKDRKLAKNIQYF. The DNA for the CDR3 is TGTGCCAGCAGCTCGACAAAAGACAGAAAACTAGCCAAAAACATTCAGTACTTC.

V is TRBV10-3 and J is TRBJ1-1; no firm D call. This CDR3 contains 16 residues. Trimming pared 3 bases from V and 1 base from J, leaving 15 bases between. Per the germline V gene, CDR1 is ENHRY and CDR2 is SYGVKD. CDR3 protein: CAISDPGSKANTEAFF. The CDR3 nucleotides read TGTGCCATCAGTGACCCGGGGTCTAAGGCGAACACTGAAGCTTTCTTT.

The chain has TRBV27 and TRBJ2-5, with TRBD1 matching over 9 bases. The CDR3 is 15 amino acids. The trim removed 3 bases at V and 9 bases at J, leaving 11 bases unmatched. Germline CDR1 is MNHEY and CDR2 is SMNVEV (reference sequence). The CDR3 protein is CASSFSSGTGMAQYF. As DNA, the CDR3 is TGTGCCAGCAGTTTTTCATCCGGGACAGGGATGGCCCAGTACTTC.

The chain recombines TRBV6-5 with TRBJ1-4, with 7 bases lining up with TRBD1. V dropped 2 bases and J dropped 9; count of bases not matched to a gene: 3. The germline V gene encodes CDR1 MNHEY and CDR2 SVGAGI. The CDR3 contains 13 residues. CDR3 nucleotides: TGTGCCAGCAGTTACGAGACAGGGAAAAAACTGTTTTTT. Translation gives CASSYETGKKLFF.

The genes are TRBV19 and TRBJ2-5; TRBD2 might be the D (6 bases). CDR1 and CDR2 (germline): LNHDA, SQIVND (reference sequence). Trimming shortened V by 3 bases and J by 7 bases, and 6 bases separated the two germline ends. The CDR3 contains 11 residues. In DNA, the CDR3 is TGTGCCAGTAGTATCGGGGGGACCCAGTACTTC. Its translation is CASSIGGTQYF.

The V gene is TRBV6-6, the J gene TRBJ1-4, with TRBD1 matching over 8 bases. In germline, CDR1 is MNHNY, CDR2 SVGAGI (reference sequence). The V and J ends lost 6 bases and 4 bases, in that order; junction bases with no gene match: 10. This CDR3 is built from 16 residues. The CDR3 DNA is TGTGCCAGCAGACTCGGACAGGGAAGGGGTAATGAAAAACTGTTTTTT. Amino acid sequence: CASRLGQGRGNEKLFF.

The V and J genes are TRBV5-1 and TRBJ1-4; perhaps TRBD1 as D (6 bases). Germline values: CDR1 SGHRS, CDR2 YFSETQ. V was clipped by 1 base and J by 3 bases, with 16 bases between them. The length of the CDR3 is 17 residues. DNA of the CDR3: TGCGCCAGCAGCTTGCGGGGGGGCGCGGGATCTAATGAAAAACTGTTTTTT. It specifies CASSLRGGAGSNEKLFF.

The rearrangement joins TRBV5-1 to TRBJ2-1; the D gene is possibly TRBD2 (6 bases). The CDR3 covers 13 residues. Looked up from germline, CDR1 is SGHRS and CDR2 is YFSETQ. The V and J ends lost 2 bases and 5 bases respectively, with 8 bases between them. The CDR3 reads CASSLGGDNEQFF. CDR3 bases: TGCGCCAGCAGCTTAGGCGGGGACAATGAGCAGTTCTTC. Complete variable domain (other parts from reference TRBV5-1 and TRBJ2-1): KAGVTQTPRYLIKTRGQQVTLSCSPISGHRSVSWYQQTPGQGLQFLFEYFSETQRNKGNFPGRFSGRQFSNSRSEMNVSTLELGDSALYLCASSLGGDNEQFFGPGTRLTVL.

The chain has TRBV24-1 and TRBJ2-2; 7 nucleotides match TRBD1. Germline V gives CDR1 KGHDR, CDR2 SFDVKD. CDR3 length: 17 amino acids. V lost 3 bases and J lost 3; bases outside the gene matches: 9. The CDR3 here is CATSDHTGERDTGELFF. As DNA, the CDR3 is TGTGCCACCAGTGATCACACAGGGGAGAGGGACACCGGGGAGCTGTTTTTT.

V is TRBV10-3 and J is TRBJ2-2, with 9 bases lining up with TRBD2. The junction had 12 bases not matched to a gene; V was cut back by 5 bases and J by 5 bases. The CDR3 length is 17 residues. Germline V gene lookup returns CDR1 ENHRY and CDR2 SYGVKD. The chain's CDR3 is CAISSSRLAGETGELFF. In DNA form, the CDR3 reads TGTGCCATCAGTAGTAGTCGGTTAGCGGGGGAGACCGGGGAGCTGTTTTTT.

This clone was detected once. Lacking the conserved final phenylalanine or tryptophan, this CDR3 likely reflects a read error. The chain couples TRBV7-9 to TRBJ1-2; no reliable D call. Trimming cost V 3 bases and J 3 bases, with 8 bases left between them. CDR1 and CDR2 (germline): SEHNR, FQNEAQ (reference sequence). There are 13 residues in the CDR3. The CDR3 region is CASSFGWDYGYTL. The CDR3 DNA is TGTGCCAGCAGCTTCGGGTGGGACTATGGCTACACCCTC.

The genes are TRBV5-6 and TRBJ1-1; a weak D match, TRBD1 (5 bases). The CDR3 spans 12 residues. Trimming removed 4 bases at V and 1 base at J, with 5 bases between. Per the germline V gene, CDR1 is SGHDT and CDR2 is YYEEEE. This CDR3 is CASSQGNTEAFF. The CDR3 nucleotides read TGTGCCAGCAGCCAGGGGAACACTGAAGCTTTCTTT.

This chain connects TRBV4-1 to TRBJ1-6; D may be TRBD1 (5 bases). CDR3 length equals 16 residues. From germline, CDR1 is MGHRA and CDR2 YSYEKL. Trimming took 1 base from V and 7 from J, leaving 14 bases between them. CDR3 region: CASSQVRGGLNSPLHF. DNA for the CDR3: TGCGCCAGCAGCCAAGTAAGGGGAGGGTTGAATTCACCCCTCCACTTT.

The V call is TRBV6-1, the J call TRBJ2-7, with TRBD2 matching over 8 bases. The CDR3 extends over 16 amino acids. Germline lookup yields CDR1 MNHNS and CDR2 SASEGT. The trim removed 2 bases at V and 3 bases at J, leaving 9 bases unmatched. The chain's CDR3 is CASSETGGGPGYEQYF. The CDR3 region has the DNA TGTGCCAGCAGTGAAACCGGGGGGGGACCAGGCTACGAGCAGTACTTC.

The chain recombines TRBV28 with TRBJ1-6; D is undetermined. This CDR3 spans 15 amino acids. Trimming removed 7 bases from V and 0 bases from J, with 10 bases in between. The germline gives CDR1 MDHEN, CDR2 SYDVKM. CDR3 sequence reads: CASKSRSSYNSPLHF. In nucleotides, the CDR3 is TGTGCCAGCAAAAGCCGGAGCTCCTATAATTCACCCCTCCACTTT.

In this sample, this clone turned up once. The chain couples TRBV7-2 to TRBJ2-7, with TRBD2 as a possible D gene (5 bases). The CDR3 is 11 amino acids. From germline, CDR1 is SGHTA and CDR2 FQGNSA. Trimming took 5 bases from V and 9 from J, leaving 11 bases between them. The CDR3 is CASSAGGPQYF. For the CDR3, the DNA is TGTGCCAGCAGCGCCGGCGGGCCGCAGTACTTC.

The rearrangement joins TRBV19 to TRBJ1-1, with 10 bases that match TRBD1. Per the germline V gene, CDR1 is LNHDA and CDR2 is SQIVND (reference sequence). V trimming: 0 bases; J trimming: 8 bases; junction bases outside the gene matches: 6. The CDR3 consists of 15 residues. CDR3 region: CASSIDPGQGFEAFF. For the CDR3, the DNA is TGTGCCAGTAGTATAGACCCGGGACAGGGGTTCGAAGCTTTCTTT.

The chain uses TRBV5-4 and TRBJ1-2; D gene uncertain. There are 14 residues in the CDR3. V lost 3 bases and J lost 0, with 9 bases in between. Germline V gene sequence: CDR1 SGHNT, CDR2 YYREEE (reference sequence). DNA for the CDR3: TGTGCCAGCAGCTCTAGAGGGTCTAACTATGGCTACACCTTC. Translated: CASSSRGSNYGYTF.

This rearrangement joins TRBV19 to TRBJ1-2; TRBD1 might be the D (6 bases). CDR3 length: 12 residues. Germline-derived CDR1 and CDR2 are LNHDA and SQIVND (reference sequence). Trimming stripped 5 bases from V and 9 bases from J, with 13 bases between. The CDR3 loop is CASSRGGGSYTF. The CDR3 coding sequence is TGTGCCAGTAGTCGAGGGGGTGGGAGCTACACCTTC.

The chain has TRBV19 and TRBJ2-7; D may be TRBD1 (6 bases). This CDR3 comprises 14 residues. The V gene lost 6 bases and the J gene lost 4 bases, with 16 bases spanning the gap. From germline, CDR1 is LNHDA and CDR2 SQIVND (reference sequence). CDR3 region: CASSPAGTPYEQYF. The CDR3 nucleotides read TGTGCCAGTAGCCCGGCCGGGACACCGTACGAGCAGTACTTC.

This chain connects TRBV28 to TRBJ2-2; D may be TRBD1 (8 bases). Germline loops: CDR1 MDHEN, CDR2 SYDVKM. The CDR3 consists of 16 residues. The V and J ends lost 9 bases and 4 bases respectively, with 21 bases between them. The CDR3 nucleotides are TGTGCCAGTAGACAGGGGACTACACCCTCCACCGGGGAGCTGTTTTTT. Amino acids: CASRQGTTPSTGELFF.

Details on this clone: The same CDR3 arises from other DNA sequences in this sample as well. The rearrangement uses TRBV10-3 and TRBJ1-2, with D possibly being TRBD1 (6 bases). With 0 bases removed from V and 2 bases from J, the gap between germline ends came to 7 bases. This CDR3 is built from 14 residues. Germline lookup yields CDR1 ENHRY and CDR2 SYGVKD. The CDR3 protein is CAISESGQNYGYTF. Here the CDR3 DNA reads TGTGCCATCAGTGAGTCAGGACAGAACTATGGCTACACCTTC.

This clone was seen only once. The rearrangement uses TRBV19 and TRBJ1-3, with 7 positions matching TRBD1. CDR3 length: 16 amino acids. Germline CDR1 reads LNHDA; CDR2 reads SQIVND (reference sequence). The J segment lost 4 bases and the V segment lost 5 bases, leaving 11 bases of the junction unmatched. The CDR3 DNA sequence: TGTGCCAGTAGTGCGCTGCGACAGGGAGCGGGAAACACCATATATTTT. Its translation: CASSALRQGAGNTIYF.

The chain combines TRBV5-5 with TRBJ1-4; TRBD1 matches at 9 bases. The junction had 7 bases not matched to a gene; V was cut back by 4 bases and J by 9 bases. The CDR3 consists of 14 residues. Germline lookup yields CDR1 SGHKS and CDR2 YYEKEE (reference sequence). CDR3 bases: TGTGCCAGCAGCCTTGGACAGGGGCGGAAAAAACTGTTTTTT. Its translation: CASSLGQGRKKLFF.

This clone was seen just once. The V call is TRBV24-1, the J call TRBJ1-2, with 8 bases identical to TRBD1. The length of the CDR3 is 15 residues. Trimming cost V 5 bases and J 4 bases; bases outside gene matches: 8. Germline CDR1 KGHDR, CDR2 SFDVKD. This CDR3 reads CATSGLAGGSYGYTF. The CDR3 region has the DNA TGTGCCACCAGTGGGCTGGCAGGGGGCAGCTATGGCTACACCTTC.

The chain combines TRBV19 with TRBJ2-3, with 11 bases aligning to TRBD2. The CDR3 is made up of 14 amino acids. Germline CDR1 reads LNHDA; CDR2 reads SQIVND (reference sequence). The J segment lost 2 bases and the V segment lost 8 bases, leaving 3 bases of the junction unmatched. CDR3 protein: CASASGGHTDTQYF. CDR3 DNA sequence: TGTGCCAGTGCTAGCGGGGGGCACACAGATACGCAGTATTTT.

This rearrangement joins TRBV24-1 to TRBJ2-3; a weak D match, TRBD2 (6 bases). The CDR3 spans 15 residues. Trimming shortened V by 0 bases and J by 6 bases, and 12 bases separated the two germline ends. CDR1 and CDR2 (germline): KGHDR, SFDVKD. The chain's CDR3 is CATSDLQARGDTQYF. CDR3 DNA: TGTGCCACCAGTGATTTGCAGGCGCGGGGTGATACGCAGTATTTT.